This T cell receptor (beta chain) was profiled in a study of T cell responses to AZD1222 COVID-19 vaccine. In germline, CDR1 is SNHLY, CDR2 FYNNEI. The CDR3 is made up of 14 amino acids. V dropped 6 bases and J dropped 6 bases, with 15 bases sitting between them. Study results and caveats: Spike-wide vaccine-associated CD4 TCRs dominated at 160-218 and 743-854. No repertoire was sampled before or during the peak T cell response, only after it. The number of AZD1222 recipients seropositive at baseline was only 6 or 7.

Investigators merged groups given second doses at roughly 4 or roughly 12 weeks. Here immunoSEQ multiplex PCR was the method, and the copy in TCRdb shows in-frame clones only, minus some. The repertoire includes some 190,000 clones, 80% to 95% of them detected once, and less than 2.5% sits in the top ten. Comment on this clone: As yet, its antigen is unknown.

This sequence joins TRBV2 and TRBJ1-5; a weak D match, TRBD1 (5 bases). The specimen was peripheral blood, collected 28 days after the second AZD1222 dose. The receptor was derived from an adult who received the AZD1222 COVID-19 vaccine. The CDR3 DNA reads as TGTGCCAGCAGGCGGGACCAGGCGGGTCAGCCCCAGCATTTT. Protein product: CASRRDQAGQPQHF.